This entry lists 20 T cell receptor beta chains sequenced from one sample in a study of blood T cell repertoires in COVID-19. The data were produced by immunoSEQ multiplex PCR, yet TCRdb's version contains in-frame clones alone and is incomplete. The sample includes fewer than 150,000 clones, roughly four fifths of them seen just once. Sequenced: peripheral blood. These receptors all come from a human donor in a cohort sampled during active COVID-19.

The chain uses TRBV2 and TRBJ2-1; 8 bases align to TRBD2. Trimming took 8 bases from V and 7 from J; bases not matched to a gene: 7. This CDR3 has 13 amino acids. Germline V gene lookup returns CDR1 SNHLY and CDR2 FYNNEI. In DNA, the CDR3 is TGTGCCAGCGTAGGGGTAGCGGGGAATGAGCAGTTCTTC. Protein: CASVGVAGNEQFF. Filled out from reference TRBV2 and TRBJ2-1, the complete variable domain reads EPEVTQTPSHQVTQMGQEVILRCVPISNHLYFYWYRQILGQKVEFLVSFYNNEISEKSEIFDDQFSVERPDGSNFTLKIRSTKLEDSAMYFCASVGVAGNEQFFGPGTRLTVL.

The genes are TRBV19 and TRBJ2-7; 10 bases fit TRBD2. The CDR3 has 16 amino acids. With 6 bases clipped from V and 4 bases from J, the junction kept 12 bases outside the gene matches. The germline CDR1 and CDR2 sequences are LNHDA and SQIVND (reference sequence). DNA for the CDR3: TGTGCCAGTAGCCCTCATAGACTAGCGGGCCCTTACGAGCAGTACTTC. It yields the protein CASSPHRLAGPYEQYF.

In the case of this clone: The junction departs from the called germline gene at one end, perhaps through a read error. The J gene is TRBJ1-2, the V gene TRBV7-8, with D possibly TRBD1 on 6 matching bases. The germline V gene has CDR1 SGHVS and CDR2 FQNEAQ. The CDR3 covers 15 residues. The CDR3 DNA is TGTGCCAACAGCTATCAGGGGCTCCCTAACTATGGCTACACCTTC. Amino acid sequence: CANSYQGLPNYGYTF. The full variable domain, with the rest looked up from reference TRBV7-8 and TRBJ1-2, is GAGVSQSPRYKVAKRGQDVALRCDPISGHVSLFWYQQALGQGPEFLTYFQNEAQLDKSGLPSDRFFAERPEGSVSTLKIQRTQQEDSAVYLCANSYQGLPNYGYTFGSGTRLTVV.

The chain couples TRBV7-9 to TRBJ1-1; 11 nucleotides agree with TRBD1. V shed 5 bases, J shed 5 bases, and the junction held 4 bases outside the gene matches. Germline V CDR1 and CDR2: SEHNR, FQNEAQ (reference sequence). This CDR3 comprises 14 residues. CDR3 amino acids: CASSNGQGATEAFF. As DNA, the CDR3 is TGTGCCAGCAGCAACGGACAGGGGGCGACTGAAGCTTTCTTT.

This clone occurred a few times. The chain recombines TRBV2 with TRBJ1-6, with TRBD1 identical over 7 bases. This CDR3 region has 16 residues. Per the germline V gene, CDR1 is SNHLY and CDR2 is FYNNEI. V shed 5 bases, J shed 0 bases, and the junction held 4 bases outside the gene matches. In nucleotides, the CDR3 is TGTGCCAGCAGTTACAGGGGAAGCTCCTATAATTCACCCCTCCACTTT. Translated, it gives CASSYRGSSYNSPLHF.

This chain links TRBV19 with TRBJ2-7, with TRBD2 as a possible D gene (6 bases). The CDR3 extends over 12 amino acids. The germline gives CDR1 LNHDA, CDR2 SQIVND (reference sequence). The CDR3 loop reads CDTWDFRYEQYF. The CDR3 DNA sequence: TGTGACACCTGGGACTTTCGCTACGAGCAGTACTTC.

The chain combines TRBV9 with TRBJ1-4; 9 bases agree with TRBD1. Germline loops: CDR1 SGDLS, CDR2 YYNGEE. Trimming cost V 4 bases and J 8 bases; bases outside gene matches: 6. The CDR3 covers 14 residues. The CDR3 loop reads CASSPTGGREKLFF. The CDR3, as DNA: TGTGCCAGCAGCCCGACAGGGGGTAGGGAAAAACTGTTTTTT.

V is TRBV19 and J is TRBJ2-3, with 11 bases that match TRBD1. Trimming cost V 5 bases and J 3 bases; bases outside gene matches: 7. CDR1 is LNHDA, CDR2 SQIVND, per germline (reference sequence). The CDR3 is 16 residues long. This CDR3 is CASSASGTGGTDTQYF. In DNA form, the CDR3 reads TGTGCCAGTAGTGCATCCGGGACAGGGGGGACAGATACGCAGTATTTT.

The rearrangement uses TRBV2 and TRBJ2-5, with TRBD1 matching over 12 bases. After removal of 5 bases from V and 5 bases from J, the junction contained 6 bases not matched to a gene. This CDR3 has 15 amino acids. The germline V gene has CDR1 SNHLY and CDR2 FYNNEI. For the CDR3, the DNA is TGTGCCAGCAGTCGGGACAGGGGGCAGGGGGAGACCCAGTACTTC. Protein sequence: CASSRDRGQGETQYF.

This chain's CDR3 is CASSTTSGGTDTQYF. The CDR3 DNA reads as TGTGCCAGCTCAACAACTAGCGGGGGGACAGATACGCAGTATTTT. The chain is built from TRBV18 and TRBJ2-3, with 12 bases fitting TRBD2. The trim removed 5 bases at V and 3 bases at J, leaving 3 bases unmatched. The germline V gene encodes CDR1 KGHSH and CDR2 LQKENI. CDR3 length equals 15 residues.

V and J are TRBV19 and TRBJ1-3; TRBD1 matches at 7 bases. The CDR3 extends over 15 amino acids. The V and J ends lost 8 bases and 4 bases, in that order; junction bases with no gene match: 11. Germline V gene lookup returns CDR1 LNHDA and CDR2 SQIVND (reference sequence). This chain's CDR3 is CASARPGTAGNTIYF. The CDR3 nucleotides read TGTGCCAGTGCCCGACCCGGGACAGCCGGAAACACCATATATTTT.

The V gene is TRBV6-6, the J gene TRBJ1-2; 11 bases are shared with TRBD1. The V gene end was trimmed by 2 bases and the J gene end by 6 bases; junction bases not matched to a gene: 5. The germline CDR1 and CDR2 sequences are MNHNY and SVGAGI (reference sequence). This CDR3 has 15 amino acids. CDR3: CASSYTQDRGHGYTF. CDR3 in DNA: TGTGCCAGCAGTTACACCCAGGACAGGGGGCATGGCTACACCTTC.

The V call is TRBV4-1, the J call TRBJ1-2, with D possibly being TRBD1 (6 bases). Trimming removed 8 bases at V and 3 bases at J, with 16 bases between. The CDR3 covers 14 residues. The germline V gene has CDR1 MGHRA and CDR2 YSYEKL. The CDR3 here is CASGRGADDYGYTF. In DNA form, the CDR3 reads TGCGCCAGCGGGAGGGGGGCGGATGACTATGGCTACACCTTC.

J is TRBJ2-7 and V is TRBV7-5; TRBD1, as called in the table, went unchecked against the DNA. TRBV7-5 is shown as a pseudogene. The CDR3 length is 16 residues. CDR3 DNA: TGTGTCAGAAGCTTAAAGCGCGACAGGGCTATTTACGAGCAGTACTTC. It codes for CVRSLKRDRAIYEQYF.

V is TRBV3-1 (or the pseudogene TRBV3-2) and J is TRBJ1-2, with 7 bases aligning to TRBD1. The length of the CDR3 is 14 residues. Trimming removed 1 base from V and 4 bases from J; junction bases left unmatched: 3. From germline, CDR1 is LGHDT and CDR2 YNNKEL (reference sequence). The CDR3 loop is CASSQVGQVYGYTF. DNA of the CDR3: TGTGCCAGCAGCCAAGTAGGACAGGTCTATGGCTACACCTTC.

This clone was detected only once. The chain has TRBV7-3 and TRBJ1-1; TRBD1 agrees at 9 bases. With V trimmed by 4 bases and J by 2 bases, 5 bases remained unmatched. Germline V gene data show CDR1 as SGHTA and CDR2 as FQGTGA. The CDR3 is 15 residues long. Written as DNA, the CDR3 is TGTGCCAGCAGCTATACGGGACAGGGAAACACTGAAGCTTTCTTT. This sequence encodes CASSYTGQGNTEAFF.

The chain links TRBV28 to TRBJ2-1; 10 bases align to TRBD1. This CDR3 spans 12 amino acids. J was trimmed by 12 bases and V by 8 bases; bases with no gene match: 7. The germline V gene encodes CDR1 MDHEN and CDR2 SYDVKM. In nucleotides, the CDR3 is TGTGCCAGCGGGACAGGGGTCGTCGGGCAGTTCTTC. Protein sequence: CASGTGVVGQFF. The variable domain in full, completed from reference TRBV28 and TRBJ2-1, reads DVKVTQSSRYLVKRTGEKVFLECVQDMDHENMFWYRQDPGLGLRLIYFSYDVKMKEKGDIPEGYSVSREKKERFSLILESASTNQTSMYLCASGTGVVGQFFGPGTRLTVL.

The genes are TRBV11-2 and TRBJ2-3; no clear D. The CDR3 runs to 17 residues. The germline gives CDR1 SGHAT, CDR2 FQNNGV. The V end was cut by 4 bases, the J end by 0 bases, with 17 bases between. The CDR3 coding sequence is TGTGCCAGCAGCTCACCCGAGCGCCGCCTGAGCACAGATACGCAGTATTTT. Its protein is CASSSPERRLSTDTQYF.

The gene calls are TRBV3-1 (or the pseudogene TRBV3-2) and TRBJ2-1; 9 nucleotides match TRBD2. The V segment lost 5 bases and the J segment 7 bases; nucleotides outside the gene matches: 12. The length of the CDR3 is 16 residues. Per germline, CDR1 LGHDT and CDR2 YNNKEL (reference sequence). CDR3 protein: CASSSTRGGAWNEQFF. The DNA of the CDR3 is TGTGCCAGCAGCTCGACCCGCGGGGGGGCTTGGAATGAGCAGTTCTTC.

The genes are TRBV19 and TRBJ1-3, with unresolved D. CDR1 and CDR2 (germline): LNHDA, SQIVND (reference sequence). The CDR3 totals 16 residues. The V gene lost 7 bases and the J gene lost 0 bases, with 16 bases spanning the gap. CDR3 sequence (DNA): TGTGCCAGTAACCAAGGGAGAGCGAGCTCTGGAAACACCATATATTTT. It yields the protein CASNQGRASSGNTIYF.